The rows below give T cell receptor beta chains drawn from one sample of a study of OX40 agonist ivuxolimab in advanced cancers. Here immunoSEQ multiplex PCR was the method, and the copy in TCRdb shows in-frame clones only, minus some. The table lists about 100,000 clones, around 93% of them singletons. This specimen was CD4+ or CD8+ T cells sorted from blood, taken in a trial of the OX40 agonist ivuxolimab. These receptors were collected from an adult with an advanced solid tumor such as melanoma, head and neck, liver or kidney cancer. CDR3s include the opening cysteine and the closing phenylalanine or tryptophan. The D gene is left open where the match is weak.

>TRBJ2-3|TRBD2|TRBV19
CASSKLAGVTDTQYF
TGTGCCAGTAGTAAACTAGCGGGAGTAACAGATACGCAGTATTTT
>TRBJ2-5|TRBD2|TRBV2
CASRVGLAWETQYF
TGTGCCAGCAGGGTAGGACTAGCTTGGGAGACCCAGTACTTC
>TRBJ2-7|-|TRBV11-2
CASSLALGRTYEQYF
TGTGCCAGCAGCTTAGCCCTAGGAAGGACCTACGAGCAGTACTTC
>TRBJ1-1|TRBD1|TRBV4-3
CASSQKTGGTEAFF
TGCGCCAGCAGCCAGAAAACAGGGGGCACTGAAGCTTTCTTT
>TRBJ2-1|-|TRBV19
CASSQRLLSSYNEQFF
TGTGCCAGTAGTCAACGGCTCCTGAGCTCCTACAATGAGCAGTTCTTC
>TRBJ1-1|-|TRBV29-1
CSVVWVEAFF
TGCAGCGTTGTTTGGGTTGAAGCTTTCTTT
>TRBJ2-3|-|TRBV5-4
CASSTKQGADTQYF
TGTGCCAGCAGCACGAAACAGGGAGCAGATACGCAGTATTTT
>TRBJ2-7|-|TRBV28
CASSWGDRFSYEQYF
TGTGCCAGCAGTTGGGGGGACAGATTCTCCTACGAGCAGTACTTC
>TRBJ1-4|-|TRBV4-2
CASSQRLSGAGHEKLFF
TGTGCCAGCAGCCAACGTCTTAGCGGGGCCGGACACGAAAAACTGTTTTTT
>TRBJ2-7|-|TRBV10-3
CAISETASYEQYF
TGTGCCATCAGTGAAACAGCCTCCTACGAGCAGTACTTC
>TRBJ1-5|-|TRBV28
CASSPHQQPQHF
TGTGCCAGCAGTCCCCACCAACAGCCCCAGCATTTT